A selection of T cell receptor beta chains follows, all from one sample in a study of blood T cell repertoires in COVID-19. The protocol was immunoSEQ multiplex PCR, while the TCRdb copy is restricted to in-frame clones and leaves out a portion. The sample gives about 120,000 clones, 90% of which show up once; less than 2% is in the top ten. The sample was peripheral blood. Source of these receptors: a human donor with active COVID-19. The donor label of this sample is uncertain. Each CDR3 is given with its conserved first and last residue. Fields, in order: V gene, J gene, CDR3 protein.

TRBV25-1	TRBJ2-7	CASSEGAVRDYEQYF
TRBV10-3	TRBJ1-6	CAISRGGGNPNSPLHF
TRBV9	TRBJ1-2	CASSVELQGAVDGYTF
TRBV5-6	TRBJ1-2	CASSLYSGQGILDGYTF
TRBV5-4	TRBJ2-7	CASSTDRGRDEQYF
TRBV18	TRBJ2-7	CASSPGSGGYEQYF
TRBV7-3	TRBJ1-1	CASSSGMNTEAFF
TRBV25-1	TRBJ1-2	CASGTDGYTF
TRBV7-9	TRBJ2-3	CASSLSLSTDTQYF
TRBV4-3	TRBJ2-1	CASSQSGGVLYNEQFF
TRBV4-3	TRBJ1-6	CASSQVTQGVDNSPLHF
TRBV7-9	TRBJ1-6	CASSRDSGRDSPLHF
TRBV20-1	TRBJ1-2	CSASSTGVTLGYTF
TRBV7-2	TRBJ1-1	CASSSGGRTEAFF
TRBV5-4	TRBJ2-5	CASSSDRGRQETQYF
TRBV12-3/TRBV12-4	TRBJ1-1	CASSKRTGAFF
TRBV9	TRBJ2-1	CASSPGPSGGDEQFF
TRBV21-1	TRBJ1-1	CASIPPVLWEAFF
TRBV28	TRBJ1-5	CASNNHRGRLDQPQHF
TRBV19	TRBJ2-5	CASSIDRGGETQYF
TRBV7-6	TRBJ2-5	CASSLTPGRAQETQYF
TRBV5-1	TRBJ2-1	CASSLATSEQFF
TRBV4-1	TRBJ1-5	CASSRREESNQPQHF
TRBV7-9	TRBJ1-1	CASSHNRRMNTEAFF
TRBV29-1	TRBJ1-4	CSTTGGLANEKLFF
TRBV5-1	TRBJ1-2	CASSSRQGKNYGYTF